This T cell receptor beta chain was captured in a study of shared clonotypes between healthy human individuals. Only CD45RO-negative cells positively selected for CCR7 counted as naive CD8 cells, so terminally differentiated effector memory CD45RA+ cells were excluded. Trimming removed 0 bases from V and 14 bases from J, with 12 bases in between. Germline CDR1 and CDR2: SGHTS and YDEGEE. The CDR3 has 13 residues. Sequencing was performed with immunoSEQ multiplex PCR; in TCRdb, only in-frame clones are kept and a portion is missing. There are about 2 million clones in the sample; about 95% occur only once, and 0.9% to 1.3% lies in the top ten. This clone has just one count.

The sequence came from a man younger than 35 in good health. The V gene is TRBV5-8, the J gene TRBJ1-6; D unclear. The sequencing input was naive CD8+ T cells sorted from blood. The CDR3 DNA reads TGTGCCAGCAGCTTGGAATCCTACCGGGCCCTCCACTTT. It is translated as CASSLESYRALHF.